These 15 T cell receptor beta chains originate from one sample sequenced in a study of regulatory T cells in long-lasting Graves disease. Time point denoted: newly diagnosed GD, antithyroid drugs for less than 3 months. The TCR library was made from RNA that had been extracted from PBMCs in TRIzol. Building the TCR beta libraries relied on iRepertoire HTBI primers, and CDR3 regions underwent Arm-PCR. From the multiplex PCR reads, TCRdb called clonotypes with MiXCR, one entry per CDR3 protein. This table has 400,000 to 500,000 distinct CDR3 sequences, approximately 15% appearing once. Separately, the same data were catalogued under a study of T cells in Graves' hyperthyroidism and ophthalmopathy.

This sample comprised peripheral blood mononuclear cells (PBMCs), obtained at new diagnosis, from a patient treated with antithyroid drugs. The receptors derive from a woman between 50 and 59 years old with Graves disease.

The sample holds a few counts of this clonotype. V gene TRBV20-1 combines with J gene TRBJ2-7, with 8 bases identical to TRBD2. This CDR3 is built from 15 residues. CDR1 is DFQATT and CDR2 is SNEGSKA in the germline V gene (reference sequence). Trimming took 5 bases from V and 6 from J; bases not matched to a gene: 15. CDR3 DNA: TGCAGTGCTCCAGAGCGGGAGTCTCGGCTAGGCGAGCAGTACTTC. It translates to CSAPERESRLGEQYF.

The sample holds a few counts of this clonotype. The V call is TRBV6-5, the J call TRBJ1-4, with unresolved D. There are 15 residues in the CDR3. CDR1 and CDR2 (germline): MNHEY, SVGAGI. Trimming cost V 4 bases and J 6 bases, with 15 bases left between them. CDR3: CASSSSRTSYEKLFF. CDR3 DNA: TGTGCCAGCAGTTCGTCACGCACGAGCTATGAAAAACTGTTTTTT.

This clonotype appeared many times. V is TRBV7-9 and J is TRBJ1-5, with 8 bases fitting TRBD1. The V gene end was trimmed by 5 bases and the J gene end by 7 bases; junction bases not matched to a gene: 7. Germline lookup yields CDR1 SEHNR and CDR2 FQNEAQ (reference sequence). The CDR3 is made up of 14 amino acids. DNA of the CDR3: TGTGCCAGCAGCCCTACAGGGGGTGGGCAGCCCCAGCATTTT. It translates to CASSPTGGGQPQHF.

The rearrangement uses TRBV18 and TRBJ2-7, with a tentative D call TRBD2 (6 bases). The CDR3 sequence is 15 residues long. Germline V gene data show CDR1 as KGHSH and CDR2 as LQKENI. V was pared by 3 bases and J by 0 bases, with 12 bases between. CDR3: CASSPNRETSYEQYF. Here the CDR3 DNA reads TGTGCCAGCTCACCGAACCGGGAGACCTCCTACGAGCAGTACTTC.

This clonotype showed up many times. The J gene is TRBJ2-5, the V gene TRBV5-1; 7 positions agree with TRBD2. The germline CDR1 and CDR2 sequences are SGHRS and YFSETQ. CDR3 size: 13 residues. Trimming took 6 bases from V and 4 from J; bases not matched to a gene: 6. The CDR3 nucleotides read TGCGCCAGCACGACGGGAGGTGGAGAGACCCAGTACTTC. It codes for CASTTGGGETQYF.

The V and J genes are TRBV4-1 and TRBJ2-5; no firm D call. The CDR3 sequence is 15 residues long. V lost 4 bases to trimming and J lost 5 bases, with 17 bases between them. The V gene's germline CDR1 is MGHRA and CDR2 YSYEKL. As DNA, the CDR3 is TGCGCCAGCAGCCGAGCCCCTTTAGACGGGGAGACCCAGTACTTC. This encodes CASSRAPLDGETQYF.

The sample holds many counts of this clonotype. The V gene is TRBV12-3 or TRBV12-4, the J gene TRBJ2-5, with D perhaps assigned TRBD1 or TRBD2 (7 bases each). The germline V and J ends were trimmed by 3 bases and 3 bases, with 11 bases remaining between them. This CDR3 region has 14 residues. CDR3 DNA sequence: TGTGCCAGCAGTTTGACAGGGAGGGAAGAGACCCAGTACTTC. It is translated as CASSLTGREETQYF.

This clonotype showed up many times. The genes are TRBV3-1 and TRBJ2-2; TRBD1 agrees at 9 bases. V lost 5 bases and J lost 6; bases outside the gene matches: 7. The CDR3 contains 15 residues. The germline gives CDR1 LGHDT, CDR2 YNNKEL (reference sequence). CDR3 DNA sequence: TGTGCCAGCAGCTTCGGACAGGGGAGGGCCGGGGAGCTGTTTTTT. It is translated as CASSFGQGRAGELFF. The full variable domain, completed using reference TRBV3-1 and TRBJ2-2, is DTAVSQTPKYLVTQMGNDKSIKCEQNLGHDTMYWYKQDSKKFLKIMFSYNNKELIINETVPNRFSPKSPDKAHLNLHINSLELGDSAVYFCASSFGQGRAGELFFGEGSRLTVL.

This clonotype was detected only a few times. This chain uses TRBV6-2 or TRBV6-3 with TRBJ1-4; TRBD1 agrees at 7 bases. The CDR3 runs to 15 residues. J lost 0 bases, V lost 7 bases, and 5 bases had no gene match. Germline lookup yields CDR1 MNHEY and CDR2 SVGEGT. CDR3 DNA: TGTGCCAGCACCAACAGGGGCGCAACTAATGAAAAACTGTTTTTT. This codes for CASTNRGATNEKLFF.

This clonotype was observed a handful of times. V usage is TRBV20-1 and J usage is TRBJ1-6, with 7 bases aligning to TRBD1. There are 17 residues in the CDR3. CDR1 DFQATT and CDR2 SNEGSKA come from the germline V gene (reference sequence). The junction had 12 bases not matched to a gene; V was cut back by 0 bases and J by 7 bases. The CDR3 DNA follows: TGCAGTGCTAGAGATCAATCAGGGGGTGTTGAAAATTCACCCCTCCACTTT. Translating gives CSARDQSGGVENSPLHF.

The CDR3 spells CASSQRRQGHNEQFF. CDR3 nucleotide sequence: TGCGCCAGCAGCCAACGTAGACAGGGCCACAATGAGCAGTTCTTC. The chain combines TRBV4-1 with TRBJ2-1, with 7 positions matching TRBD1. The CDR3 runs 15 residues. CDR1 and CDR2 from the germline V gene are MGHRA and YSYEKL. V shed 2 bases, J shed 5 bases, and the junction held 6 bases outside the gene matches.

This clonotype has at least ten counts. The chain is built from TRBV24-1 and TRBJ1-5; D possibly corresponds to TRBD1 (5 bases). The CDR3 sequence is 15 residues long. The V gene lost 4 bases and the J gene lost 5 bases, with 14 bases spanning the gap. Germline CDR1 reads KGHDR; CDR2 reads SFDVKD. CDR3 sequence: CATSEGDSSHQPQHF. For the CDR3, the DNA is TGTGCCACCAGTGAGGGAGACAGTAGTCATCAGCCCCAGCATTTT.

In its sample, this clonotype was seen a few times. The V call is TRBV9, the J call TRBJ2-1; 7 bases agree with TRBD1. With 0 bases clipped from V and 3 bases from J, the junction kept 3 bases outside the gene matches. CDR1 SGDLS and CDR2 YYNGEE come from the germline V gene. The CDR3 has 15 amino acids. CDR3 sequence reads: CASSVGQGYYNEQFF. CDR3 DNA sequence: TGTGCCAGCAGCGTAGGACAGGGCTACTACAATGAGCAGTTCTTC.

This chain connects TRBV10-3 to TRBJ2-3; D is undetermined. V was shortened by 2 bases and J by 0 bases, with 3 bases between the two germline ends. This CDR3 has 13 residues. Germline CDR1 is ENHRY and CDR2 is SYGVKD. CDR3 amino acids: CAISEKSTDTQYF. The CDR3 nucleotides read TGTGCCATCAGTGAGAAGAGCACAGATACGCAGTATTTT.

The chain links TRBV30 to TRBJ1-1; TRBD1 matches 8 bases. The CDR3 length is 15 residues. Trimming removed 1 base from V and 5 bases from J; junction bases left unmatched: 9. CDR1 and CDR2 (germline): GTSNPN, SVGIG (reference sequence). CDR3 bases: TGTGCCTGGAGTGCCCTCGGACAGGGCCGGACTGAAGCTTTCTTT. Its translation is CAWSALGQGRTEAFF.